A single sample gave rise to the 24 T cell receptor beta chains below, sequenced in a study of molecular identifiers for immune sequencing clone quantification. One entry per CDR3 protein, called by TCRdb with MiXCR from the PCR reads. The table lists approximately 500,000 distinct CDR3 sequences, 25% of them singletons, with 0.7% to 0.9% in the top ten. What was sequenced was naive CD8+ T cells from blood, with Jurkat cell RNA spiked in. This sample's subset: FACS-sorted CD8+CD4-CCR7+CD45RA+ naive T cells. These receptor sequences come from a human donor in good health. Some libraries in this study had Jurkat cell RNA spiked in.

The gene calls are TRBV24-1 and TRBJ2-1; TRBD2 might be the D (6 bases). Germline CDR1 KGHDR, CDR2 SFDVKD. The length of the CDR3 is 15 residues. V dropped 2 bases and J dropped 6 bases, with 13 bases sitting between them. The CDR3 DNA sequence: TGTGCCACCAGTGATTCCCTGGTGGGGGGCAATGAGCAGTTCTTC. It encodes CATSDSLVGGNEQFF.

Turning to this clonotype: This may be a read error: a much more frequent sequence differs by one nucleotide. This is likely a read error, given that the CDR3 carries no conserved phenylalanine or tryptophan at its end. The J gene is TRBJ2-7, the V gene TRBV19; no definite D call. This CDR3 region has 13 residues. V lost 3 bases and J lost 3, with 9 bases in between. Germline values: CDR1 LNHDA, CDR2 SQIVND (reference sequence). CDR3 protein: CASSIGTLYEQYI. The CDR3 DNA is TGTGCCAGTAGTATTGGCACTCTCTACGAGCAGTACATC.

This clonotype was recorded many times. This chain uses TRBV7-9 with TRBJ2-3, with 12 bases matching TRBD2. V lost 0 bases, J lost 3 bases, and 10 bases stayed unmatched. The germline V gene encodes CDR1 SEHNR and CDR2 FQNEAQ (reference sequence). This CDR3 has 19 amino acids. CDR3 protein: CASSLAQGTGTSGTDTQYF. The CDR3, as DNA: TGTGCCAGCAGCTTAGCCCAAGGGACCGGGACTAGCGGGACAGATACGCAGTATTTT.

V usage is TRBV4-2 and J usage is TRBJ2-1; 10 bases are shared with TRBD2. After removal of 3 bases from V and 3 bases from J, the junction contained 5 bases not matched to a gene. The V gene's germline CDR1 is LGHNA and CDR2 YNFKEQ. The CDR3 loop spans 16 amino acids. The CDR3 sequence is CASSQEAGGFYNEQFF. In DNA, the CDR3 is TGTGCCAGCAGCCAGGAAGCGGGGGGGTTCTACAATGAGCAGTTCTTC.

The J gene is TRBJ2-7, the V gene TRBV20-1, with a possible D match to TRBD2 (5 bases). Germline CDR1 and CDR2: DFQATT and SNEGSKA (reference sequence). Trimming left V 0 bases short and J 2 bases short, with 8 bases between. CDR3 length: 13 amino acids. CDR3 sequence reads: CSARDRDTYEQYF. The CDR3 DNA sequence: TGCAGTGCTAGAGATCGGGATACCTACGAGCAGTACTTC.

This clonotype was observed a handful of times. CDR3 bases: TGTGCCGGACTGGAGTCGAGCGGGACAGATACGCAGTATTTT. This sequence encodes CAGLESSGTDTQYF. The chain employs TRBV30 and TRBJ2-3, with D possibly being TRBD2 (6 bases). Germline CDR1 GTSNPN, CDR2 SVGIG (reference sequence). CDR3 length equals 14 residues. Trimming removed 8 bases at V and 3 bases at J, with 18 bases between.

CDR3 residues: CASKGPDAEAFF. CDR3 nucleotides: TGCGCCAGCAAGGGTCCGGACGCTGAAGCTTTCTTT. V gene TRBV5-1 combines with J gene TRBJ1-1; D uncertain. CDR1 and CDR2 (germline): SGHRS, YFSETQ. This CDR3 region has 12 residues. V lost 6 bases, J lost 6 bases, and 12 bases lay in between. The entire variable domain, with the rest obtained from reference TRBV5-1 and TRBJ1-1, is as follows: KAGVTQTPRYLIKTRGQQVTLSCSPISGHRSVSWYQQTPGQGLQFLFEYFSETQRNKGNFPGRFSGRQFSNSRSEMNVSTLELGDSALYLCASKGPDAEAFFGQGTRLTVV.

With regard to this clonotype: One end of the junction varies from germline; a read error may be responsible. This sequence joins TRBV6-2 or TRBV6-3 and TRBJ1-2; D is perhaps TRBD1 (5 bases). Germline-derived CDR1 and CDR2 are MNHEY and SVGEGT. The CDR3 runs to 16 residues. Here the CDR3 DNA reads TGTGCCAGCAGTTACTCGACAGTGGATCCTAACCATGGCTACACCTTC. Amino acid sequence: CASSYSTVDPNHGYTF.

This clonotype was observed a few times. The rearrangement links TRBV21-1 to TRBJ2-5. TRBV21-1 constitutes a pseudogene. This CDR3 is 14 amino acids long. CDR3 sequence reads: CASSNEPIQETQYF. CDR3 coding DNA: TGTGCCAGCAGTAATGAGCCGATCCAAGAGACCCAGTACTTC.

This chain joins TRBV6-5 and TRBJ2-2; D not certain. The germline V gene has CDR1 MNHEY and CDR2 SVGAGI. This CDR3 contains 18 residues. V was trimmed by 0 bases and J by 3 bases, leaving 17 bases between them. CDR3 region: CASSYSIGRIPYTGELFF. CDR3 sequence (DNA): TGTGCCAGCAGTTACTCGATTGGCAGGATCCCCTACACCGGGGAGCTGTTTTTT.

At least ten counts were recorded for this clonotype. The V and J genes are TRBV4-2 and TRBJ2-7; D is unclear. This CDR3 is built from 12 residues. The V end lost 4 bases, the J end lost 5 bases, and 9 bases lay between the germline ends. CDR1 is LGHNA, CDR2 YNFKEQ, per germline. Here the CDR3 DNA reads TGTGCCAGCAGCCCTTCCAGCCACGAGCAGTACTTC. This codes for CASSPSSHEQYF.

This clonotype was detected many times. This chain links TRBV28 with TRBJ2-7; 12 bases match TRBD2. J was trimmed by 4 bases and V by 4 bases; bases with no gene match: 2. This CDR3 is 14 amino acids long. Germline CDR1 MDHEN, CDR2 SYDVKM. The CDR3 sequence is CASSSSGRVYEQYF. The DNA of the CDR3 is TGTGCCAGCAGTTCTAGCGGGAGGGTTTACGAGCAGTACTTC.

This clonotype has only a few counts. The V gene is TRBV2, the J gene TRBJ1-2; 11 nucleotides agree with TRBD1. Losses at the gene ends were 1 base for V and 4 bases for J; bases not matched to a gene: 2. Per the germline V gene, CDR1 is SNHLY and CDR2 is FYNNEI. The length of the CDR3 is 15 residues. CDR3 region: CASSEVGTGGYGYTF. The CDR3 DNA reads as TGTGCCAGCAGTGAAGTGGGGACAGGGGGCTATGGCTACACCTTC.

This clonotype was recorded at least ten times. This sequence joins TRBV5-1 and TRBJ1-1; D gene unclear. Germline V gene lookup returns CDR1 SGHRS and CDR2 YFSETQ. This CDR3 region has 11 residues. V was pared by 5 bases and J by 5 bases, with 7 bases between. Written as DNA, the CDR3 is TGCGCCAGCAGGGTTGGAACTGAAGCTTTCTTT. Translated, it gives CASRVGTEAFF.

This clonotype was observed a few times. This chain joins TRBV12-3 or TRBV12-4 and TRBJ2-7; 7 nucleotides agree with TRBD2. V gave up 7 bases and J gave up 5 bases; unmatched junction bases: 11. This CDR3 has 14 amino acids. The CDR3 sequence is CASNLGGFGNEQYF. Here the CDR3 DNA reads TGTGCCAGCAACCTGGGGGGGTTCGGGAACGAGCAGTACTTC.

This clonotype has only a few counts. V is TRBV4-3 and J is TRBJ2-3; 8 bases are a match to TRBD2. The CDR3 extends over 16 amino acids. J gave up 3 bases and V 0 bases, and 5 bases lay outside the gene matches. Germline assignment: CDR1 LGHNA and CDR2 YSLEER. The DNA for the CDR3 is TGCGCCAGCAGCCAAGATGTGGCGGGAGGTACAGATACGCAGTATTTT. As protein: CASSQDVAGGTDTQYF.

Worth noting for this clonotype: This may come from a read error, since a much larger clone is one base off. The chain is built from TRBV7-2 and TRBJ2-7; the D gene is possibly TRBD2 (6 bases). From germline, CDR1 is SGHTA and CDR2 FQGNSA. The CDR3 length is 13 residues. DNA for the CDR3: TGTGCCAGCAGCTTACAGCGGGCCTACGGGCAGTACTTC. It codes for CASSLQRAYGQYF. Full variable domain (remainder filled in from reference TRBV7-2 and TRBJ2-7): GAGVSQSPSNKVTEKGKDVELRCDPISGHTALYWYRQSLGQGLEFLIYFQGNSAPDKSGLPSDRFSAERTGGSVSTLTIQRTQQEDSAVYLCASSLQRAYGQYFGPGTRLTVT.

This clonotype has at least ten counts. The rearrangement links TRBV4-3 to TRBJ1-6, with D tentatively TRBD1 (5 bases). V lost 2 bases to trimming and J lost 4 bases, with 12 bases between them. Per germline, CDR1 LGHNA and CDR2 YSLEER. This CDR3 is 16 amino acids long. The CDR3 DNA is TGCGCCAGCAGCCAACAGGGCAGGGAATATAATTCACCCCTCCACTTT. Translated: CASSQQGREYNSPLHF.

This clonotype has only one observation. The CDR3 bases are TGTGCCACCGCACAGGGGTCCGGTCAGCCCCAGCATTTT. This gives the protein CATAQGSGQPQHF. The chain combines TRBV27 with TRBJ1-5; 7 positions agree with TRBD1. The CDR3 loop spans 13 amino acids. Germline lookup yields CDR1 MNHEY and CDR2 SMNVEV (reference sequence). V trimming: 10 bases; J trimming: 6 bases; junction bases outside the gene matches: 9.

Comments on this clonotype: It may be a read error: a sequence one base away is much more abundant. The V call is TRBV12-3 or TRBV12-4, the J call TRBJ2-3; weak D call: TRBD2 (6 bases). The CDR3 has 15 residues. The V end was cut by 4 bases, the J end by 10 bases, with 21 bases between. The CDR3 sequence is CASSSYAGPEYSQYF. The CDR3 region has the DNA TGTGCCAGCAGTTCCTACGCGGGACCCGAATATTCGCAGTATTTT.

This sequence joins TRBV12-3 or TRBV12-4 and TRBJ1-1, with a weak D call TRBD1 (6 bases). The CDR3 contains 11 residues. Between the trimmed V and J ends, which lost 6 bases and 10 bases, there was a span of 12 bases. The CDR3 region has the DNA TGTGCCAGCAGCACACAGGGCGGAGCTTTCTTT. It specifies CASSTQGGAFF.

Note on this clonotype: Compared with germline, one end of the junction differs, possibly owing to a read error. The chain uses TRBV5-4 and TRBJ2-4; D is undetermined. Germline CDR1 SGHNT, CDR2 YYREEE (reference sequence). The CDR3 length is 13 residues. Here the CDR3 reads CASSLEAENIQYF. DNA of the CDR3: TGTGCCAGCAGCTTGGAAGCCGAAAACATTCAGTACTTC. The full variable domain, completed using reference TRBV5-4 and TRBJ2-4, is ETGVTQSPTHLIKTRGQQVTLRCSSQSGHNTVSWYQQALGQGPQFIFQYYREEENGRGNFPPRFSGLQFPNYSSELNVNALELDDSALYLCASSLEAENIQYFGAGTRLSVL.

This sequence joins TRBV6-5 and TRBJ1-5; D perhaps matches TRBD1 (5 bases). V was shortened by 5 bases and J by 7 bases, with 18 bases between the two germline ends. Germline V gene sequence: CDR1 MNHEY, CDR2 SVGAGI. CDR3 length: 15 residues. CDR3 nucleotides: TGTGCCAGCAGTAGGGGACGGGGGGTTTACCAGCCCCAGCATTTT. Amino acids: CASSRGRGVYQPQHF.

There are a few counts of this clonotype. This chain joins TRBV4-3 and TRBJ2-7; D is uncertain. This CDR3 region has 13 residues. Looked up from germline, CDR1 is LGHNA and CDR2 is YSLEER. Trimming took off 1 base at V and 2 bases at J, with 6 bases between the two ends. Here the CDR3 DNA reads TGCGCCAGCAGCCAAGCTAGAGCCTACGAGCAGTACTTC. Protein product: CASSQARAYEQYF.